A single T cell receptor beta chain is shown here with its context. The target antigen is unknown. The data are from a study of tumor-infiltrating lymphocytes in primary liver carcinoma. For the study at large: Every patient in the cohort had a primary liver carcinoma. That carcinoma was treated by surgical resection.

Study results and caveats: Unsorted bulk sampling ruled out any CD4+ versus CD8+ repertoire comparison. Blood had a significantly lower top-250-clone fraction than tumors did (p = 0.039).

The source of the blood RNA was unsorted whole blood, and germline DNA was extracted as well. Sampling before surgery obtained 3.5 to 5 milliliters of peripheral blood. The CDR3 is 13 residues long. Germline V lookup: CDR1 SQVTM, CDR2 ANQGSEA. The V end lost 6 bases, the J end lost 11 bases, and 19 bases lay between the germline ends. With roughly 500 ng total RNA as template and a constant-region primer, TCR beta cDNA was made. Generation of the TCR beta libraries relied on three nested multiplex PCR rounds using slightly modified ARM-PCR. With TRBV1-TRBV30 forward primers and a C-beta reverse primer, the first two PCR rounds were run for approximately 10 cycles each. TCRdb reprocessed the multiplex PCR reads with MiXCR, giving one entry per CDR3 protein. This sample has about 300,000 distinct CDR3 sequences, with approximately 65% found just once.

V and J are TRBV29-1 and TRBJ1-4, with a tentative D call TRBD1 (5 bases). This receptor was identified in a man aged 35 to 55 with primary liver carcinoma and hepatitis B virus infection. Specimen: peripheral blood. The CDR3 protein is CSVPRDSSIKLFF. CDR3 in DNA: TGCAGCGTACCACGGGACTCCTCCATCAAACTGTTTTTT.